Listed here are 2 T cell receptor beta chains from one sample, sequenced in a study of blood T cell repertoires in COVID-19. Libraries were prepared by immunoSEQ multiplex PCR; TCRdb keeps only in-frame clonotypes and omits some of them. This table has approximately 150,000 clones, about 91% appearing once. Sequences were obtained from peripheral blood. The receptors were gathered from a woman in her sixties or seventies who had recovered from COVID-19.

The chain has TRBV28 and TRBJ2-7; 8 positions match TRBD1. The germline V gene encodes CDR1 MDHEN and CDR2 SYDVKM. Trimming removed 8 bases from V and 4 bases from J; junction bases left unmatched: 4. This CDR3 contains 12 residues. CDR3 nucleotide sequence: TGTGCCAGCTTCCGACAGGGGTACGAGCAGTACTTC. It is translated as CASFRQGYEQYF.

This rearrangement joins TRBV27 to TRBJ1-1, with 9 bases fitting TRBD1. V trimming: 4 bases; J trimming: 5 bases; junction bases outside the gene matches: 8. CDR1 is MNHEY, CDR2 SMNVEV, per germline (reference sequence). The CDR3 length is 15 residues. The CDR3 region has the DNA TGTGCCAGCAGTTACTGGACAGGGGCGAGGACTGAAGCTTTCTTT. This encodes CASSYWTGARTEAFF.